One sample yielded the 2 T cell receptor beta chains listed below, sequenced in a study of molecular identifiers for immune sequencing clone quantification. TCRdb called the PCR reads again in MiXCR, with one record for every CDR3 protein. This sample carries nearly 650,000 distinct CDR3 sequences, 25% of them seen once, and the ten largest clones take about 0.84%. Sequencing was performed on naive CD8+ T cells from blood, with Jurkat cell RNA spiked in. This sample's subset: FACS-sorted CD8+CD4-CCR7+CD45RA+ naive T cells. Receptors originate from a human donor in good health. Some libraries in this study had Jurkat cell RNA spiked in.

This clonotype has a count of ten or more. The CDR3 DNA reads as TGTGCCAGCAATGCCCTCGGGCGGGAGGGCACAGATACGCAGTATTTT. Residues: CASNALGREGTDTQYF. The gene calls are TRBV27 and TRBJ2-3; 8 bases line up with TRBD2. The ends lost 7 bases at V and 1 base at J; junction bases unmatched: 10. This CDR3 comprises 16 residues. Germline V gene lookup returns CDR1 MNHEY and CDR2 SMNVEV (reference sequence).

Details on this clonotype: This may stem from a read error, because a much larger clone lies one nucleotide away. The DNA of the CDR3 is TGTGCCAGCAGTTTCCCAGGGGGAAGCACAGTTACGCAGTATTTT. Amino acids: CASSFPGGSTVTQYF. V and J are TRBV28 and TRBJ2-3; 7 bases line up with TRBD1. This CDR3 comprises 15 residues. Germline CDR1 is MDHEN and CDR2 is SYDVKM.